The TCR beta chain under discussion was sequenced for a study of cytomegalovirus exposure and HLA in healthy donors. Broader study findings: A missense DCLRE1C variant was associated with V- and J-gene trimming of TCR beta chains in a later analysis, and an independent cohort replicated the association. Presence/absence results assume similar sequencing depth per donor, which may not hold. About 87% or about 30% of the time was how often most TCR beta V segments were productive, according to an earlier analysis.

For this clone: Its specificity is not known.

In germline, CDR1 is SGHDT, CDR2 YYEEEE. CDR3 size: 16 residues. Trimming at V came to 0 bases and at J to 4 bases, leaving 6 bases not matched to a gene. The PCR was carried out with 60 Vbeta primers and 13 Jbeta primers. Per the original data handling: Roughly 83 million unique TCR beta chains, roughly 11 million of them shared, were counted by a later analysis. Sequencing used immunoSEQ multiplex PCR; TCRdb keeps in-frame clones, though not all of them. V, J and clone size reflect that table, while D and trimming were determined from the DNA. This table holds around 100,000 clones, approximately 85% found once.

This rearrangement joins TRBV5-6 to TRBJ1-2, with 10 bases matching TRBD1. The TCR originated in a man in his thirties or forties in good health and CMV-seronegative. The specimen sequenced was PBMCs. CDR3 sequence (DNA): TGTGCCAGCAGCTTGGGAGGACAGGGGGTTTCCTATGGCTACACCTTC. Translation: CASSLGGQGVSYGYTF.